The rows below give T cell receptor beta chains drawn from one sample of a study of shared clonotypes between healthy human individuals. Assay: immunoSEQ multiplex PCR; the TCRdb copy retains only in-frame clones and omits some. The table includes 2,500,000 or so clones, 85% to 95% detected once. The sample taken for sequencing was naive CD4+ T cells from PBMCs. These receptors all stem from a young man in good health. Some clones in this sample may be carry-over from other donors' samples. CDR3s include the opening cysteine and the closing phenylalanine or tryptophan. The D gene is left open where the match is weak. Expanded clones are given a class, and other clones once, few, many or no size at all.

V gene	clone size	D gene	J gene	CDR3 DNA	CDR3 protein
TRBV5-1	-	-	TRBJ1-3	TGCGCCAGCAGTCAGCGAGGACAGAGCTCTGGAAACACCATATATTTT	CASSQRGQSSGNTIYF
TRBV10-3	few	TRBD2	TRBJ2-7	TGTGCCATCAGCGAGCCAGCGGGAGACAGCTACGAGCAGTACTTC	CAISEPAGDSYEQYF
TRBV28	-	-	TRBJ2-3	TGTGCCAGCAGTCCCCGCGCTTTTGGGAACACAGATACGCAGTATTTT	CASSPRAFGNTDTQYF
TRBV2	-	-	TRBJ2-1	TGTGCCAGCAGCTTCGGACTAAGCCTCTCCTACAATGAGCAGTTCTTC	CASSFGLSLSYNEQFF
TRBV2	-	TRBD2	TRBJ2-3	TGTGCCAGCAGTCCCCCGGGGGGGCGGTTTTACGAGATCGCAGATACGCAGTATTTT	CASSPPGGRFYEIADTQYF
TRBV5-5	-	-	TRBJ1-5	TGTGCCAGCAGCCAATTAGGGGGGGATCAGCCCCAGCATTTT	CASSQLGGDQPQHF
TRBV20-1	-	-	TRBJ2-1	TGCAGTGCTACTTTTATGAATGAGCAGTTCTTC	CSATFMNEQFF
TRBV6-1	-	-	TRBJ1-5	TGTGCCAGCAGTGCGGTCCGGACAGAGGTGAATCAGCCCCAGCATTTT	CASSAVRTEVNQPQHF
TRBV4-1	-	TRBD2	TRBJ2-5	TGCGCCAGCAGCCGCCCCGGACTAGCGGATCAAGAGACCCAGTACTTC	CASSRPGLADQETQYF
TRBV6-1	-	TRBD1	TRBJ1-2	TGTGCCAGCAGTGAAGTAATGACAGGGCCTCTCGGCTACACCTTC	CASSEVMTGPLGYTF
TRBV19	-	-	TRBJ1-5	TGTGCCAGTAGGTCTGGGGGGGCGGCCCAGCCCCAGCATTTT	CASRSGGAAQPQHF
TRBV5-1	-	-	TRBJ2-2	TGCGCCAGCAGCTTGGCCACAGGCCCCGGGGAGCTGTTTTTT	CASSLATGPGELFF
TRBV7-9	-	TRBD1	TRBJ1-2	TGTGCCAGCAGCCCCAACACAGGGGGCGATGGCTACACCTTC	CASSPNTGGDGYTF
TRBV7-8	-	-	TRBJ1-1	TGTGCCAGCAGCTTCAGGGGAGATGGTGAAGCTTTCTTT	CASSFRGDGEAFF